This TCR beta chain came from a study of T cells in narcolepsy. Study-wide results and limits: Some memory CD4+ repertoires had no autoreactive clone sequences. Autoreactive HCRT-specific and TRIB2-specific clonotypes were marked in same-patient CSF-versus-blood CD4+ comparisons.

Data came from immunoSEQ multiplex PCR; TCRdb stores just in-frame clones and leaves some out. The table lists more than 30,000 clones, roughly three quarters of them singletons. V lost 0 bases and J lost 5; bases outside the gene matches: 6. CDR3 size: 16 residues. CDR1 is LGHNA, CDR2 YNFKEQ, per germline. Details on this clone: Its specificity is unknown.

Sequencing used CD45RA- memory CD4+ T cells from PBMCs. The chain employs TRBV4-2 and TRBJ2-5, with 10 bases aligning to TRBD2. The receptor's source is a human donor with narcolepsy. CDR3: CASSQEAVAGGETQYF. The CDR3 DNA reads as TGTGCCAGCAGCCAAGAAGCGGTAGCGGGAGGTGAGACCCAGTACTTC.